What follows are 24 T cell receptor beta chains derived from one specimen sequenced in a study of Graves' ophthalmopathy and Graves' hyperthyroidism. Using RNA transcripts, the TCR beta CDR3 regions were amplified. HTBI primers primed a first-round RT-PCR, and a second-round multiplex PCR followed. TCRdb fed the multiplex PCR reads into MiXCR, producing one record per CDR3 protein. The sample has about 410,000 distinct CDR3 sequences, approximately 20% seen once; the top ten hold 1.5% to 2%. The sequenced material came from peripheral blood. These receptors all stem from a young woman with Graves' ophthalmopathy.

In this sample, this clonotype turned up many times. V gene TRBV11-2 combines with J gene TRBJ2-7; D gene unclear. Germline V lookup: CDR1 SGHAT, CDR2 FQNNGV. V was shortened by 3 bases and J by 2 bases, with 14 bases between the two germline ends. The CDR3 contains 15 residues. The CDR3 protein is CASSFEASLTYEQYF. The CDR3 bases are TGTGCCAGCAGCTTTGAGGCGTCCCTGACCTACGAGCAGTACTTC.

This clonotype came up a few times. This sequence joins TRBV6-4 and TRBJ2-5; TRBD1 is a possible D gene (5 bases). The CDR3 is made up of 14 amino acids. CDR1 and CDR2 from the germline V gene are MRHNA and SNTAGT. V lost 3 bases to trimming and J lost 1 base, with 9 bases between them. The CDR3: CASSEQGFQETQYF. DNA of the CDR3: TGTGCCAGCAGTGAGCAGGGCTTCCAAGAGACCCAGTACTTC.

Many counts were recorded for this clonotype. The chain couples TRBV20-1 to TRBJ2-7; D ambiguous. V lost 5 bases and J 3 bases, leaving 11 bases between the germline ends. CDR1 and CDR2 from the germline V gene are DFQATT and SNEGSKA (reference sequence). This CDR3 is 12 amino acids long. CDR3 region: CSAAHDNYEQYF. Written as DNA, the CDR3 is TGCAGTGCTGCACACGACAACTACGAGCAGTACTTC.

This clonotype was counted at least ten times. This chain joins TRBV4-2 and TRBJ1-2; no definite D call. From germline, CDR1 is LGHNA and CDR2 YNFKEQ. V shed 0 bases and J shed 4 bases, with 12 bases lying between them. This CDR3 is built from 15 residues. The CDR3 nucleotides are TGTGCCAGCAGCCAAGATGAACAGCAAATCTATGGCTACACCTTC. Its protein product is CASSQDEQQIYGYTF.

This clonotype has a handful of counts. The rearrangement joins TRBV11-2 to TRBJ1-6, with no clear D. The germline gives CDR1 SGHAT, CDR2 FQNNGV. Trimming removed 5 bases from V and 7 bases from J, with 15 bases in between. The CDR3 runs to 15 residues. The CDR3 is CASSPFFSLNSPLHF. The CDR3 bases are TGTGCCAGCAGCCCCTTCTTTTCACTCAATTCACCCCTCCACTTT.

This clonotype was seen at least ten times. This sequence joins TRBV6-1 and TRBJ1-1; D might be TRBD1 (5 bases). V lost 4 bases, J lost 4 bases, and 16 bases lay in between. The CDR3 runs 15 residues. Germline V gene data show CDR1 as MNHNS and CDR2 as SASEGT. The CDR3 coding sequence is TGTGCCAGCAGTGCCCCAACCCAGGGTGGCACTGAAGCTTTCTTT. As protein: CASSAPTQGGTEAFF.

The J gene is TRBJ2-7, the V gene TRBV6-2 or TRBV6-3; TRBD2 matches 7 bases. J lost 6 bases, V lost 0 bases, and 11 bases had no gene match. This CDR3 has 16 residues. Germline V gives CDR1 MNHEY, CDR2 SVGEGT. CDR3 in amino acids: CASSYSHSGGSAEQYF. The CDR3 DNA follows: TGTGCCAGCAGTTACTCGCATTCTGGCGGGAGCGCCGAGCAGTACTTC.

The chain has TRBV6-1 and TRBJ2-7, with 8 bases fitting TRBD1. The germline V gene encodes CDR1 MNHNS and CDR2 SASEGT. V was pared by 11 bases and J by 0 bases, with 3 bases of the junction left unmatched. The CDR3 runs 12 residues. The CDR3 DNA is TGTGCCGCACAGGGGGTCTCCTACGAGCAGTACTTC. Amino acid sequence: CAAQGVSYEQYF.

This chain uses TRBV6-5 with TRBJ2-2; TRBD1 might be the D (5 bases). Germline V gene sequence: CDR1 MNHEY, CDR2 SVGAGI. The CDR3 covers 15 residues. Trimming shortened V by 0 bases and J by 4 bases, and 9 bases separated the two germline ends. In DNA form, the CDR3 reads TGTGCCAGCAGTTACTCGGGGCTGGGCACCGGGGAGCTGTTTTTT. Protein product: CASSYSGLGTGELFF.

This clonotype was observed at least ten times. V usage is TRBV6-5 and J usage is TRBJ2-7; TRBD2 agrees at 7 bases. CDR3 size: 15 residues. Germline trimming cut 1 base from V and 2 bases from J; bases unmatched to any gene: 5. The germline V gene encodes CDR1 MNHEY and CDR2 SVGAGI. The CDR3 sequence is CASSYWSGDPYEQYF. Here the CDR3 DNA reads TGTGCCAGCAGTTACTGGAGCGGGGACCCCTACGAGCAGTACTTC.

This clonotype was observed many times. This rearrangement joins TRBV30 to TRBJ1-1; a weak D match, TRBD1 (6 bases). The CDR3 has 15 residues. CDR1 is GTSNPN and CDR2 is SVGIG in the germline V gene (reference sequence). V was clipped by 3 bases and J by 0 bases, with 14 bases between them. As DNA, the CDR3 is TGTGCCTGGAGCCGTCACAGGGCGATGAACACTGAAGCTTTCTTT. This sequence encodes CAWSRHRAMNTEAFF.

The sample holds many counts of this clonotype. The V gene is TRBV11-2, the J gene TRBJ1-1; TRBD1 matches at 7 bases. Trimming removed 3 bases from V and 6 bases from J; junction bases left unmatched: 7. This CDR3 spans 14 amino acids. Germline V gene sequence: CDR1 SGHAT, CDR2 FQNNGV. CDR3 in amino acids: CASSFDRAVPEAFF. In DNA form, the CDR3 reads TGTGCCAGCAGCTTTGACAGGGCGGTCCCTGAAGCTTTCTTT.

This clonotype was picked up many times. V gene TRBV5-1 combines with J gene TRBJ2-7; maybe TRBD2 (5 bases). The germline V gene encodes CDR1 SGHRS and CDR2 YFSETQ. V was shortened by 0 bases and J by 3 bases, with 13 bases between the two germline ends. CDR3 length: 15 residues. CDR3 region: CASSLGTGISYEQYF. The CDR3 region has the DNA TGCGCCAGCAGCTTGGGGACCGGGATAAGCTACGAGCAGTACTTC.

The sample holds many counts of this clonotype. CDR3 sequence (DNA): TGCAGTGCTAGAGCGCTCGGGACAGGGGTCTACGAGCAGTACTTC. Its protein product is CSARALGTGVYEQYF. The chain recombines TRBV20-1 with TRBJ2-7, with 10 bases identical to TRBD1. Germline CDR1 and CDR2: DFQATT and SNEGSKA (reference sequence). J was trimmed by 3 bases and V by 1 base; bases with no gene match: 6. The CDR3 contains 15 residues.

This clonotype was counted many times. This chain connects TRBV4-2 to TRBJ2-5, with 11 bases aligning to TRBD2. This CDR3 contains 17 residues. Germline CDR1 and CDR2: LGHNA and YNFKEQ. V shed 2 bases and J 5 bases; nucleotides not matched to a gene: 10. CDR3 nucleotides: TGTGCCAGCAGCCAAAAATTAGCGGGGGGGAGCGGGGAGACCCAGTACTTC. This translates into CASSQKLAGGSGETQYF.

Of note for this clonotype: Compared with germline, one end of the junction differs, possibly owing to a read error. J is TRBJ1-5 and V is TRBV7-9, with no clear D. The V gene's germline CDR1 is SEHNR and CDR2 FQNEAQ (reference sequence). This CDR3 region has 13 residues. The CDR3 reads CASSLGTSQPQHF. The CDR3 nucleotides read TGTGCCAGCAGTTTAGGCACCAGCCAGCCCCAGCATTTT.

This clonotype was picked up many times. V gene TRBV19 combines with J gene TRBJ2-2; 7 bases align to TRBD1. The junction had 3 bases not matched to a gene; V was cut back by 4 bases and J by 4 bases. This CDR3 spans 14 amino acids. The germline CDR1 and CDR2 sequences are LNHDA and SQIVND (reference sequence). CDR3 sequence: CASSNGQATGELFF. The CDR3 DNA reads TGTGCCAGTAGTAACGGACAGGCCACCGGGGAGCTGTTTTTT.

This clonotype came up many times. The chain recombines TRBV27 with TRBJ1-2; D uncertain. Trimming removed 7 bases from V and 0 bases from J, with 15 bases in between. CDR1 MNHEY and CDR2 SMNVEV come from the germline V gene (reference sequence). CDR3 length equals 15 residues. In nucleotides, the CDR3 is TGTGCCAGCATGACGGCGCAGCTCCCTAACTATGGCTACACCTTC. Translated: CASMTAQLPNYGYTF.

CDR3 coding DNA: TGTGCCACGACGAGCAATCAGCCCCAGCATTTT. This translates into CATTSNQPQHF. The chain employs TRBV28 and TRBJ1-5; no clear D. CDR3 length: 11 amino acids. CDR1 is MDHEN and CDR2 is SYDVKM in the germline V gene. V was cut by 10 bases and J by 1 base, with 5 bases left in between.

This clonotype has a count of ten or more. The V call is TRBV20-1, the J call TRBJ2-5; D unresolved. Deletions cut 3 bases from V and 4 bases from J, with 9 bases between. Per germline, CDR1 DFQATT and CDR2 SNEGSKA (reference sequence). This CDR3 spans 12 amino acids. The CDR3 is CSASRRLETQYF. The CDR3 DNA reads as TGCAGTGCTAGTCGTCGGCTAGAGACCCAGTACTTC.

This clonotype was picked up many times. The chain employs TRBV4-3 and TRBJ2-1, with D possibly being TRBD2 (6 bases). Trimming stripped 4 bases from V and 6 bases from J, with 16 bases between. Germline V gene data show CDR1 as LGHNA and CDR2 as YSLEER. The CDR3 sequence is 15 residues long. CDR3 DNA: TGCGCCAGCAGCCTTGGCGGGGAAGGGAGCAATGAGCAGTTCTTC. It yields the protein CASSLGGEGSNEQFF.

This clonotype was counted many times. CDR3 amino acids: CSVADKNSNQPQHF. The CDR3 DNA is TGCAGCGTCGCGGACAAAAATAGCAATCAGCCCCAGCATTTT. The genes are TRBV29-1 and TRBJ1-5; maybe TRBD1 (5 bases). Deletions cut 6 bases from V and 0 bases from J, with 12 bases between. This CDR3 spans 14 amino acids. Germline V lookup: CDR1 SQVTM, CDR2 ANQGSEA.

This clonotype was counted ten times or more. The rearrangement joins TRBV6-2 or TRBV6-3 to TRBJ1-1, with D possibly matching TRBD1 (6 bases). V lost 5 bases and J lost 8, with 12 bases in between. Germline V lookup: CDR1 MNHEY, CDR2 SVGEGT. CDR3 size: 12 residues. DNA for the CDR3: TGTGCCAGCAGTAACCCGCAGGGGGAAGCTTTCTTT. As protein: CASSNPQGEAFF.

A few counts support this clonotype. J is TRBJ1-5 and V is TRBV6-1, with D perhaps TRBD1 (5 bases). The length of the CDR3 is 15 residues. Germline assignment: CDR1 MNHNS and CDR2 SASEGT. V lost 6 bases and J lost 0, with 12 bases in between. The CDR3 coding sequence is TGTGCCAGCAGACTGGGGGGAAATAGCAATCAGCCCCAGCATTTT. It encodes CASRLGGNSNQPQHF.